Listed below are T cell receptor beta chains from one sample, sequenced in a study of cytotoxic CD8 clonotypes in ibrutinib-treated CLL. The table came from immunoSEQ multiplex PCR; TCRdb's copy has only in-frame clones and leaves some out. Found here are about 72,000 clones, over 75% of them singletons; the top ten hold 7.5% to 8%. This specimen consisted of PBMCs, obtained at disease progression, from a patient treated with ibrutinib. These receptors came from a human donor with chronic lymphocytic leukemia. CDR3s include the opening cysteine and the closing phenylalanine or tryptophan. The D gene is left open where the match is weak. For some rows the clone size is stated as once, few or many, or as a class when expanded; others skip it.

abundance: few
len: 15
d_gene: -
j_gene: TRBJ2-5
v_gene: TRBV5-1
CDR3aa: CASRPANLGLETQYF
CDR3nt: TGCGCCAGCAGGCCAGCCAACTTGGGGCTGGAGACCCAGTACTTC

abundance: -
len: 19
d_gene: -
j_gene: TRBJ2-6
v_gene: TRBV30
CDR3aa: CAWKTNRFHDPAGANVLTF
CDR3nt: TGTGCCTGGAAGACGAATCGATTTCACGATCCGGCTGGGGCCAACGTCCTGACTTTC

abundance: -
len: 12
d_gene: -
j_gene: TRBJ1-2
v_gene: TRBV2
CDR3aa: CASKRDPYGYTF
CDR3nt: TGTGCCAGCAAGAGGGACCCCTATGGCTACACCTTC

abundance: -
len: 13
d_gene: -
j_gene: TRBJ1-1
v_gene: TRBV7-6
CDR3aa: CASSSAPNTEAFF
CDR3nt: TGTGCCAGCAGCTCAGCACCAAACACTGAAGCTTTCTTT

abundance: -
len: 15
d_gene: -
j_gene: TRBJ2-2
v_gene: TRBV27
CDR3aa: CASSFHGVDTGELFF
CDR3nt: TGTGCCAGCAGTTTCCACGGGGTGGACACCGGGGAGCTGTTTTTT

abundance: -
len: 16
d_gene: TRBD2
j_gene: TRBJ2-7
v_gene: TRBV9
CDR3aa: CASSAGTSVALYEQYF
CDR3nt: TGTGCCAGCAGCGCGGGGACTAGCGTGGCCTTATACGAGCAGTACTTC

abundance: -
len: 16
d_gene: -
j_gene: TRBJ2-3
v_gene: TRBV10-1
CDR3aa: CASSEITEFVTDTQYF
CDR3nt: TGCGCCAGCAGTGAAATTACAGAGTTTGTCACAGATACGCAGTATTTT

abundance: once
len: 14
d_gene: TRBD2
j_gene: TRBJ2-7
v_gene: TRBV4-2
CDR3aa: CASRLAGGPYEQYF
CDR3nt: TGTGCCAGCAGACTAGCGGGGGGACCCTACGAGCAGTACTTC

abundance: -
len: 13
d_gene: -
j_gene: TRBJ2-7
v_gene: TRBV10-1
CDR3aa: CASSEQYRGGQYF
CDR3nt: TGCGCCAGCAGTGAGCAGTACAGGGGAGGGCAGTACTTC

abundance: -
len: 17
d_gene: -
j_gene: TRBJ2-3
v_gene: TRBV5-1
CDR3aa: CASSRFKGGSSTDTQYF
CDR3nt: TGCGCCAGCAGCCGCTTTAAGGGGGGATCTAGCACAGATACGCAGTATTTT

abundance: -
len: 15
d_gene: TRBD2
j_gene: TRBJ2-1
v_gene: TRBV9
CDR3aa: CASSVSGSAYNEQFF
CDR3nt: TGTGCCAGCAGCGTAAGCGGGAGTGCGTACAATGAGCAGTTCTTC

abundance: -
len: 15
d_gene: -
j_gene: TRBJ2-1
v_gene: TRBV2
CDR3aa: CASSEALLADRRRFF
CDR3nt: TGTGCCAGCAGTGAAGCGCTCCTAGCGGACAGGCGGAGGTTCTTC

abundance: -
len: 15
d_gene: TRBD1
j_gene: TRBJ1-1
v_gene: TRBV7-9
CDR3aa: CASSTRDRKNTEAFF
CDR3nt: TGTGCCAGCAGCACCCGGGACAGAAAGAACACTGAAGCTTTCTTT

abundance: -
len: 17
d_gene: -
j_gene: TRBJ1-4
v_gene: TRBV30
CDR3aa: CAWSPGHRVESNEKLFF
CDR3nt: TGTGCCTGGAGCCCGGGACACCGGGTCGAGTCTAATGAAAAACTGTTTTTT

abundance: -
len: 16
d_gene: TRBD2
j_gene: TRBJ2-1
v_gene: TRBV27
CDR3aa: CASSLDNAGGLSEQFF
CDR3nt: TGTGCCAGCAGTTTAGATAACGCGGGGGGGCTCTCTGAGCAGTTCTTC

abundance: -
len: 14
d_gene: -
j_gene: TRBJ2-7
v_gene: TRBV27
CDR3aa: CATSFRVTPYEQYF
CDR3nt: TGTGCCACCTCGTTCCGGGTCACCCCCTACGAGCAGTACTTC

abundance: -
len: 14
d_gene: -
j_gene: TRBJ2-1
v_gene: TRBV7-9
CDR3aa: CASRSYTADNEQFF
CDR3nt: TGTGCCAGCAGGTCTTATACGGCTGACAATGAGCAGTTCTTC

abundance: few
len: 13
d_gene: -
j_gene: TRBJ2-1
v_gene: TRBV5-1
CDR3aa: CASSSRGVNEQFF
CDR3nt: TGCGCCAGCAGCTCTCGAGGGGTCAATGAGCAGTTCTTC

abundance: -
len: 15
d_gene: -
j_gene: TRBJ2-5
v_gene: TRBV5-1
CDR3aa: CASSLAGGWGETQYF
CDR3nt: TGCGCCAGCAGCTTGGCCGGGGGCTGGGGAGAGACCCAGTACTTC

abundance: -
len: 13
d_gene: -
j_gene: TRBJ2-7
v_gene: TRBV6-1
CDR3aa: CASSPLGGYEQYF
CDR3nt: TGTGCCAGCAGCCCCTTAGGGGGTTACGAGCAGTACTTC